A selection of T cell receptor beta chains follows, all from one sample in a study of cytomegalovirus exposure and HLA in healthy donors. TCRdb's copy holds only in-frame clones and misses some; the assay was immunoSEQ multiplex PCR. This sample has under 200,000 clones, with 75% to 85% found just once. The source material was PBMCs. All receptors come from a girl aged 2 to 10 in good health and CMV-seropositive. Each CDR3 is given with its conserved first and last residue. A D gene is named only where the DNA matches it firmly.

cdr3_aa: CAWSPKLAGGGDIQYF
cdr3_length: 16
v_call: TRBV30
j_call: TRBJ2-4
d_call: TRBD2

cdr3_aa: CGPGGNTETFF
cdr3_length: 11
v_call: TRBV20-1
j_call: TRBJ1-1
d_call: TRBD1

cdr3_aa: CATPYKRQGNNEQFF
cdr3_length: 15
v_call: TRBV21-1
j_call: TRBJ2-1
d_call: .

cdr3_aa: CATLEGLLIQTEAFF
cdr3_length: 15
v_call: TRBV28
j_call: TRBJ1-1
d_call: .

cdr3_aa: CASSPRGDGSYEQYF
cdr3_length: 15
v_call: TRBV28
j_call: TRBJ2-7
d_call: .

cdr3_aa: CASSQAGLAGVHEQFF
cdr3_length: 16
v_call: TRBV4-1
j_call: TRBJ2-1
d_call: TRBD2

cdr3_aa: CAISFRDQPQHF
cdr3_length: 12
v_call: TRBV10-3
j_call: TRBJ1-5
d_call: .

cdr3_aa: CASSQEQGREKLFF
cdr3_length: 14
v_call: TRBV4-1
j_call: TRBJ1-4
d_call: .

cdr3_aa: CASSDRRRRGYGYTF
cdr3_length: 15
v_call: TRBV6-1
j_call: TRBJ1-2
d_call: .

cdr3_aa: CASSFRSFGYGYTF
cdr3_length: 14
v_call: TRBV28
j_call: TRBJ1-2
d_call: .

cdr3_aa: CASSWQGQETQYF
cdr3_length: 13
v_call: TRBV6-5
j_call: TRBJ2-5
d_call: .

cdr3_aa: CASSLSISGTGGNQPQHF
cdr3_length: 18
v_call: TRBV27
j_call: TRBJ1-5
d_call: TRBD1

cdr3_aa: CASRTGGQETQYF
cdr3_length: 13
v_call: TRBV6-5
j_call: TRBJ2-5
d_call: TRBD1

cdr3_aa: CASSEWALARHYNEQFF
cdr3_length: 17
v_call: TRBV6-1
j_call: TRBJ2-1
d_call: .

cdr3_aa: CASSVSEDQPQHF
cdr3_length: 13
v_call: TRBV6-4
j_call: TRBJ1-5
d_call: .

cdr3_aa: CASSDVLYEQYF
cdr3_length: 12
v_call: TRBV2
j_call: TRBJ2-7
d_call: .

cdr3_aa: CASSPTGTGNTIYF
cdr3_length: 14
v_call: TRBV6-1
j_call: TRBJ1-3
d_call: TRBD1

cdr3_aa: CASSQDHDLAGKLWQFF
cdr3_length: 17
v_call: TRBV4-1
j_call: TRBJ2-1
d_call: TRBD2

cdr3_aa: CASSYMPDRANYEQYF
cdr3_length: 16
v_call: TRBV28
j_call: TRBJ2-7
d_call: TRBD1

cdr3_aa: CASSRLAGREQYF
cdr3_length: 13
v_call: TRBV5-1
j_call: TRBJ2-7
d_call: TRBD2

cdr3_aa: CASSQQETQYF
cdr3_length: 11
v_call: TRBV7-9
j_call: TRBJ2-5
d_call: .

cdr3_aa: CAWSATGGYGYTF
cdr3_length: 13
v_call: TRBV30
j_call: TRBJ1-2
d_call: TRBD1

cdr3_aa: CASSEEGGSNRQYF
cdr3_length: 14
v_call: TRBV2
j_call: TRBJ2-7
d_call: TRBD2

cdr3_aa: CASSPGGRYEQYF
cdr3_length: 13
v_call: TRBV2
j_call: TRBJ2-7
d_call: .

cdr3_aa: CSVLLQGAILVPVPGELFF
cdr3_length: 19
v_call: TRBV29-1
j_call: TRBJ2-2
d_call: TRBD1